Following are 4 T cell receptor beta chains from one sample sequenced in a study of blood T cell repertoires in COVID-19. Clones were read by immunoSEQ multiplex PCR, and TCRdb kept only the in-frame ones, dropping some. In the table there are more than 120,000 clones, 87% of which are singletons. Sequencing was done on a sample of peripheral blood. All receptors come from a man aged 50-59 years who had recovered from COVID-19.

V and J are TRBV4-1 and TRBJ1-2, with a tentative D call TRBD1 (6 bases). V lost 1 base and J lost 3, with 27 bases in between. This CDR3 comprises 20 residues. The germline CDR1 and CDR2 sequences are MGHRA and YSYEKL. Written as DNA, the CDR3 is TGCGCCAGCAGCCAAGCGTCCGCGGTAGTCCGGGGACGACAGGACTATGGCTACACCTTC. This gives the protein CASSQASAVVRGRQDYGYTF.

J is TRBJ1-2 and V is TRBV30, with D hard to call. V dropped 3 bases and J dropped 0 bases, with 11 bases sitting between them. The CDR3 length is 14 residues. Germline CDR1 is GTSNPN and CDR2 is SVGIG (reference sequence). CDR3 nucleotide sequence: TGTGCCTGGAGGAAGACACCTTCTAACTATGGCTACACCTTC. The encoded protein is CAWRKTPSNYGYTF.

This chain connects TRBV5-1 to TRBJ2-7; D remains ambiguous. CDR1 is SGHRS, CDR2 YFSETQ, per germline. The V and J ends lost 1 base and 5 bases respectively, with 7 bases between them. The CDR3 runs 12 residues. The CDR3 sequence is CASSLSPDEQYF. CDR3 coding DNA: TGCGCCAGCAGCTTGTCTCCGGACGAGCAGTACTTC.

This clone has just a few counts. The chain links TRBV5-6 to TRBJ1-6, with a tentative D call TRBD1 (6 bases). The germline gives CDR1 SGHDT, CDR2 YYEEEE. Trimming removed 1 base from V and 9 bases from J, with 17 bases in between. There are 16 residues in the CDR3. CDR3 protein: CASSLWWAQGASPLHF. In nucleotides, the CDR3 is TGTGCCAGCAGCTTGTGGTGGGCACAGGGAGCTTCACCCCTCCACTTT.